The 12 T cell receptor beta chains below come from one sample, sequenced in a study of tumor-infiltrating lymphocytes in oesophageal squamous cell carcinoma. TCRdb re-called the PCR reads with MiXCR, one entry per CDR3 protein. Altogether about 19,000 distinct CDR3 sequences are present, over 40% being singletons, with the ten largest covering about 10%. What was sequenced was normal esophageal tissue next to the tumor. The receptors stem from a male donor with esophageal squamous cell carcinoma.

This clonotype is deemed medium-sized. V usage is TRBV7-8 and J usage is TRBJ2-5; D is perhaps TRBD2 (6 bases). Trimming removed 1 base from V and 2 bases from J, with 14 bases in between. CDR1 and CDR2 (germline): SGHVS, FQNEAQ. CDR3 length: 16 residues. CDR3 sequence (DNA): TGTGCCAGCAGCTTAGGGTTATACGGGAGACAAGAGACCCAGTACTTC. This gives the protein CASSLGLYGRQETQYF.

This clonotype was detected ten times or more. This may come from a read error, since a much larger clone is one base off. The V call is TRBV7-6, the J call TRBJ2-5; 10 bases fit TRBD2. J gave up 11 bases and V 0 bases, and 15 bases lay outside the gene matches. The CDR3 loop spans 17 amino acids. CDR1 is SGHVS, CDR2 FNYEAQ, per germline. The CDR3 coding sequence is TGTGCCAGCAGCTTAGCAAGGGTAGCGGGAGGTGGCAATGAGCAGTACTTC. It specifies CASSLARVAGGGNEQYF. The complete variable domain, with remaining parts taken from reference TRBV7-6 and TRBJ2-5, reads GAGVSQSPRYKVTKRGQDVALRCDPISGHVSLYWYRQALGQGPEFLTYFNYEAQQDKSGLPNDRFSAERPEGSISTLTIQRTEQRDSAMYRCASSLARVAGGGNEQYFGPGTRLLVL.

This clonotype was detected ten times or more. A much more abundant neighbour one base away suggests this may be a read error. The rearrangement uses TRBV27 and TRBJ2-1; D gene uncertain. The J call is doubtful: the DNA matches TRBJ2-7 better. The CDR3 is 17 amino acids. Per the germline V gene, CDR1 is MNHEY and CDR2 is SMNVEV (reference sequence). The CDR3 is CASSLSETLSSYNEQYF. The CDR3 bases are TGTGCCAGCAGTTTATCGGAGACTCTTAGCTCCTACAATGAGCAGTACTTC.

The chain is built from TRBV7-6 and TRBJ2-1; D not certain. Germline-derived CDR1 and CDR2 are SGHVS and FNYEAQ. The V end lost 0 bases, the J end lost 2 bases, and 5 bases lay between the germline ends. This CDR3 has 14 residues. CDR3 DNA sequence: TGTGCCAGCAGCTTAGCAGGGACCTACAATGAGCAGTTCTTC. It codes for CASSLAGTYNEQFF.

As regards this clonotype: Without the conserved terminal phenylalanine or tryptophan, this CDR3 likely stems from a read error. The DNA is omitted, as the CDR3 cannot be located on it reliably, and the CDR3 follows TCRdb's listing. The V gene is TRBV6-6, the J gene TRBJ1-1; the D call in the table, TRBD1, was not verified against the DNA. Germline values: CDR1 MNHNY, CDR2 SVGAGI (reference sequence). Including both end residues, the CDR3 is 17 amino acids long. This chain's CDR3 is CASSHRTASGRPSTSAP.

This clonotype is medium-sized (0.01 to 0.1%) in the sample. The chain recombines TRBV11-3 with TRBJ2-1; weak D call: TRBD2 (6 bases). With 3 bases removed from V and 10 bases from J, the gap between germline ends came to 7 bases. Looked up from germline, CDR1 is SGHNT and CDR2 is YENEEA. The CDR3 loop spans 11 amino acids. This chain's CDR3 is CASSFGREQFF. CDR3 nucleotides: TGTGCCAGCAGCTTTGGGAGGGAGCAGTTCTTC.

The genes are TRBV5-1 and TRBJ2-7, with 7 nucleotides matching TRBD1. The better agreement between TRBJ2-1 and the DNA end casts doubt on the J call. Germline values: CDR1 SGHRS, CDR2 YFSETQ. The CDR3 spans 14 residues. The CDR3 DNA follows: TGCGCCAGCAGCTCGTCCGGGACAGCCCACGAGCAGTTCTTC. This gives the protein CASSSSGTAHEQFF.

The chain couples TRBV6-1 to TRBJ2-5, with D possibly matching TRBD1 (6 bases). The CDR3 is 17 residues long. Germline V gene lookup returns CDR1 MNHNS and CDR2 SASEGT. V was shortened by 1 base and J by 5 bases, with 20 bases between the two germline ends. CDR3 in DNA: TGTGCCAGCAGTGAAGAAGGTCCCCAGATCAGGGGTGAGACCCAGTACTTC. Residues: CASSEEGPQIRGETQYF.

The chain carries TRBV25-1 and TRBJ2-1, with TRBD2 identical over 10 bases. CDR3 length: 16 residues. Germline V gene lookup returns CDR1 MGHDK and CDR2 SYGVNS. After removal of 5 bases from V and 6 bases from J, the junction contained 10 bases not matched to a gene. The CDR3 region is CASSPFQREGPNEQFF. Written as DNA, the CDR3 is TGTGCCAGCAGTCCATTCCAGCGGGAGGGCCCCAATGAGCAGTTCTTC.

This clonotype was observed a few times. V and J are TRBV7-6 and TRBJ2-1; possible D gene TRBD2, 6 bases. CDR1 is SGHVS and CDR2 is FNYEAQ in the germline V gene. V was shortened by 7 bases and J by 10 bases, with 17 bases between the two germline ends. This CDR3 is 13 amino acids long. CDR3 in amino acids: CASTLDGEDEQFF. In DNA, the CDR3 is TGTGCCAGCACCTTGGACGGGGAGGACGAGCAGTTCTTC. The full variable domain, its missing parts supplied by reference TRBV7-6 and TRBJ2-1, is GAGVSQSPRYKVTKRGQDVALRCDPISGHVSLYWYRQALGQGPEFLTYFNYEAQQDKSGLPNDRFSAERPEGSISTLTIQRTEQRDSAMYRCASTLDGEDEQFFGPGTRLTVL.

This clonotype was observed many times. V gene TRBV5-5 combines with J gene TRBJ2-2, with no clear D. In germline, CDR1 is SGHKS, CDR2 YYEKEE (reference sequence). V was pared by 4 bases and J by 0 bases, with 10 bases between. The CDR3 totals 15 residues. CDR3 nucleotides: TGTGCCAGCAGCGGTGGAGCATCGAACACCGGGGAGCTGTTTTTT. Its translation is CASSGGASNTGELFF.

This clonotype showed up just once. J is TRBJ2-6 and V is TRBV7-6, with TRBD2 as a possible D gene (5 bases). The J call may be faulty, since TRBJ2-5 better matches the DNA end. The CDR3 is 13 residues long. The germline V gene encodes CDR1 SGHVS and CDR2 FNYEAQ. The CDR3 DNA follows: TGTGCCAGCAGCTTAGGGACTCAAGAGACCCAGTACTTC. Translated, it gives CASSLGTQETQYF.